One and the same sample provided the 21 T cell receptor beta chains below, sequenced in a study of T cells in localized non-small cell lung cancer. Assay used: immunoSEQ multiplex PCR; TCRdb lists only in-frame clones, some missing. The sample carries 75,000 to 95,000 clones, roughly 89% recorded once. The sequenced sample was peripheral blood, obtained before any cancer treatment. These TCRs come from a man aged 40 to 70 with stage I squamous cell lung carcinoma.

This sequence joins TRBV5-1 and TRBJ2-3; no definite D call. This CDR3 comprises 13 residues. Germline V gene data show CDR1 as SGHRS and CDR2 as YFSETQ. V was shortened by 0 bases and J by 2 bases, with 4 bases between the two germline ends. CDR3 loop: CASSLDYTDTQYF. As DNA, the CDR3 is TGCGCCAGCAGCTTGGACTACACAGATACGCAGTATTTT. Looking up the rest from reference TRBV5-1 and TRBJ2-3 gives the full variable domain: KAGVTQTPRYLIKTRGQQVTLSCSPISGHRSVSWYQQTPGQGLQFLFEYFSETQRNKGNFPGRFSGRQFSNSRSEMNVSTLELGDSALYLCASSLDYTDTQYFGPGTRLTVL.

The chain carries TRBV4-1 and TRBJ2-3; tentatively, D is TRBD2 (6 bases). The ends were cut back, 5 bases at V and 5 bases at J, with 26 bases in the middle. Germline-derived CDR1 and CDR2 are MGHRA and YSYEKL. CDR3 length: 18 residues. CDR3 sequence: CASSSREGAGYGKDTQYF. In DNA, the CDR3 is TGCGCCAGCAGCTCCAGAGAGGGAGCGGGCTACGGGAAAGATACGCAGTATTTT.

This chain connects TRBV18 to TRBJ1-2, with D maybe TRBD1 (6 bases). V lost 3 bases to trimming and J lost 4 bases, with 15 bases between them. Germline assignment: CDR1 KGHSH and CDR2 LQKENI. CDR3 length equals 15 residues. The CDR3 coding sequence is TGTGCCAGCTCACCCACAGGGCTTGGAGTCTATGGCTACACCTTC. Protein product: CASSPTGLGVYGYTF.

A note on this clone: This sample includes further DNA sequences coding for the same CDR3. The chain employs TRBV10-2 and TRBJ2-7; 9 nucleotides align to TRBD1. Per the germline V gene, CDR1 is WSHSY and CDR2 is SAAADI. V was pared by 3 bases and J by 0 bases, with 6 bases of the junction left unmatched. The CDR3 totals 16 residues. The CDR3, as DNA: TGCGCCAGCAGTGACCCGGGACAGGGAAGCTCCTACGAGCAGTACTTC. Its protein is CASSDPGQGSSYEQYF.

This chain joins TRBV19 and TRBJ1-3; 9 bases align to TRBD1. The CDR3 covers 13 residues. The J segment lost 4 bases and the V segment lost 8 bases, leaving 3 bases of the junction unmatched. Germline V gene data show CDR1 as LNHDA and CDR2 as SQIVND (reference sequence). DNA of the CDR3: TGTGCCAGTTACAGGGGGCGAGGAAACACCATATATTTT. It translates to CASYRGRGNTIYF.

This chain joins TRBV5-4 and TRBJ2-3, with 9 bases that match TRBD2. Germline V gene data show CDR1 as SGHNT and CDR2 as YYREEE (reference sequence). The trim removed 2 bases at V and 2 bases at J, leaving 15 bases unmatched. There are 19 residues in the CDR3. The CDR3 region is CASSLKLSGGPTLTDTQYF. Written as DNA, the CDR3 is TGTGCCAGCAGCTTAAAGCTTAGCGGGGGACCCACACTCACAGATACGCAGTATTTT. The entire variable domain, with the rest obtained from reference TRBV5-4 and TRBJ2-3, is as follows: ETGVTQSPTHLIKTRGQQVTLRCSSQSGHNTVSWYQQALGQGPQFIFQYYREEENGRGNFPPRFSGLQFPNYSSELNVNALELDDSALYLCASSLKLSGGPTLTDTQYFGPGTRLTVL.

V is TRBV14 and J is TRBJ2-7; D might be TRBD1 (6 bases). In germline, CDR1 is SGHDN, CDR2 FVKESK. V was cut by 4 bases and J by 3 bases, with 13 bases left in between. This CDR3 has 14 amino acids. The CDR3 protein is CASSPPGQIYEQYF. In DNA, the CDR3 is TGTGCCAGCAGCCCCCCCGGACAGATCTACGAGCAGTACTTC.

The chain links TRBV6-5 to TRBJ2-7; TRBD2 is a possible D gene (6 bases). This CDR3 region has 15 residues. In germline, CDR1 is MNHEY, CDR2 SVGAGI. Trimming removed 6 bases at V and 2 bases at J, with 17 bases between. The CDR3 reads CASSRGDFPTYEQYF. The CDR3 coding sequence is TGTGCCAGCAGCCGAGGGGACTTTCCCACCTACGAGCAGTACTTC.

The genes are TRBV7-2 and TRBJ2-3, with 8 bases matching TRBD1. CDR3 length equals 16 residues. The germline CDR1 and CDR2 sequences are SGHTA and FQGNSA. V shed 5 bases, J shed 4 bases, and the junction held 11 bases outside the gene matches. For the CDR3, the DNA is TGTGCCAGCAGCCCCGGACAGGGCAGGAGGGCAGATACGCAGTATTTT. This codes for CASSPGQGRRADTQYF.

This chain connects TRBV5-5 to TRBJ2-4, with a tentative D call TRBD1 (6 bases). V was cut by 2 bases and J by 7 bases, with 7 bases left in between. The CDR3 consists of 12 residues. The germline V gene has CDR1 SGHKS and CDR2 YYEKEE (reference sequence). DNA of the CDR3: TGTGCCAGCAGCTTCACAGGGAACATTCAGTACTTC. Its translation: CASSFTGNIQYF. Looking up the rest from reference TRBV5-5 and TRBJ2-4 gives the full variable domain: DAGVTQSPTHLIKTRGQQVTLRCSPISGHKSVSWYQQVLGQGPQFIFQYYEKEERGRGNFPDRFSARQFPNYSSELNVNALLLGDSALYLCASSFTGNIQYFGAGTRLSVL.

This chain joins TRBV27 and TRBJ2-2, with D perhaps TRBD2 (7 bases). The V end was cut by 6 bases, the J end by 6 bases, with 20 bases between. There are 16 residues in the CDR3. From germline, CDR1 is MNHEY and CDR2 SMNVEV (reference sequence). The CDR3 nucleotides are TGTGCCAGCAGCTCCCCGAGGGGGGGTTGGCCCGGGGAGCTGTTTTTT. This codes for CASSSPRGGWPGELFF.

The DNA of the CDR3 is TGTGCCAGCAGTACCGCCGGGGCGACTAATGAAAAACTGTTTTTT. This encodes CASSTAGATNEKLFF. This rearrangement joins TRBV2 to TRBJ1-4, with a possible D match to TRBD1 (5 bases). The CDR3 has 15 residues. Trimming cost V 5 bases and J 2 bases, with 12 bases left between them. Germline V lookup: CDR1 SNHLY, CDR2 FYNNEI. The whole variable domain, remainder taken from reference TRBV2 and TRBJ1-4, is EPEVTQTPSHQVTQMGQEVILRCVPISNHLYFYWYRQILGQKVEFLVSFYNNEISEKSEIFDDQFSVERPDGSNFTLKIRSTKLEDSAMYFCASSTAGATNEKLFFGSGTQLSVL.

The chain uses TRBV5-5 and TRBJ1-5; no definite D call. V shed 4 bases and J shed 3 bases, with 14 bases lying between them. The CDR3 is 15 amino acids. Germline-derived CDR1 and CDR2 are SGHKS and YYEKEE (reference sequence). This CDR3 reads CASSHLWATNQPQHF. The CDR3, as DNA: TGTGCCAGCAGCCACCTGTGGGCGACCAATCAGCCCCAGCATTTT.

The chain carries TRBV28 and TRBJ2-7, with a possible D match to TRBD1 (6 bases). This CDR3 region has 18 residues. V lost 1 base, J lost 3 bases, and 22 bases lay in between. In germline, CDR1 is MDHEN, CDR2 SYDVKM. The chain's CDR3 is CASSLLGAGRPFYYEQYF. In DNA form, the CDR3 reads TGTGCCAGCAGTTTATTGGGGGCTGGAAGGCCGTTCTACTACGAGCAGTACTTC.

The V and J genes are TRBV4-1 and TRBJ2-2, with TRBD1 identical over 12 bases. Germline V gene sequence: CDR1 MGHRA, CDR2 YSYEKL. V trimming: 4 bases; J trimming: 5 bases; junction bases outside the gene matches: 5. The CDR3 is 16 amino acids. The CDR3: CASSRGQGARTGELFF. CDR3 DNA sequence: TGCGCCAGCAGCCGGGGACAGGGGGCGCGAACCGGGGAGCTGTTTTTT.

Only one count was recorded for this clone. This chain uses TRBV28 with TRBJ1-3; D is uncertain. Trimming stripped 6 bases from V and 5 bases from J, with 5 bases between. The CDR3 loop spans 11 amino acids. CDR1 and CDR2 from the germline V gene are MDHEN and SYDVKM. Here the CDR3 reads CASSIRNTIYF. In DNA form, the CDR3 reads TGTGCCAGCAGCATTAGAAACACCATATATTTT.

This clone was seen a handful of times. The J gene is TRBJ1-1, the V gene TRBV14; D perhaps matches TRBD1 (5 bases). The CDR3 extends over 15 amino acids. The germline V gene has CDR1 SGHDN and CDR2 FVKESK. V shed 4 bases and J shed 2 bases, with 14 bases lying between them. CDR3 amino acids: CASSPLMGTNTEAFF. The CDR3 nucleotides are TGTGCCAGCAGCCCCCTCATGGGGACCAACACTGAAGCTTTCTTT.

The chain recombines TRBV18 with TRBJ1-1; 9 bases agree with TRBD1. The V and J ends lost 3 bases and 5 bases, in that order; junction bases with no gene match: 1. The CDR3 covers 13 residues. Germline-derived CDR1 and CDR2 are KGHSH and LQKENI. This CDR3 is CASSPDRGTEAFF. DNA of the CDR3: TGTGCCAGCTCACCGGACAGGGGTACTGAAGCTTTCTTT.

This clone turned up a few times. This chain uses TRBV5-1 with TRBJ1-2; TRBD1 might be the D (5 bases). Trimming left V 4 bases short and J 7 bases short, with 14 bases between. This CDR3 is 13 amino acids long. Germline CDR1 and CDR2: SGHRS and YFSETQ. As DNA, the CDR3 is TGCGCCAGCAGCCGAGACAGCAACGGTGGCTACACCTTC. It yields the protein CASSRDSNGGYTF.

This sequence joins TRBV28 and TRBJ1-1; D remains ambiguous. This CDR3 comprises 16 residues. Germline-derived CDR1 and CDR2 are MDHEN and SYDVKM. Trimming stripped 2 bases from V and 3 bases from J, with 16 bases between. The CDR3 nucleotides read TGTGCCAGCAGTTTACCCTACTCCGCGGGTCACACTGAAGCTTTCTTT. It translates to CASSLPYSAGHTEAFF.

The V gene is TRBV7-2, the J gene TRBJ2-1; 8 nucleotides agree with TRBD2. This CDR3 has 14 amino acids. CDR1 is SGHTA and CDR2 is FQGNSA in the germline V gene. J gave up 9 bases and V 2 bases, and 6 bases lay outside the gene matches. CDR3 bases: TGTGCCAGCAGCTTACGGCGGGGGGCGGGTGAGCAGTTCTTC. It yields the protein CASSLRRGAGEQFF.